Listed below are T cell receptor beta chains from one sample, sequenced in a study of shared clonotypes between healthy human individuals. Libraries were prepared by immunoSEQ multiplex PCR; TCRdb keeps only in-frame clonotypes and omits some of them. The repertoire has approximately 600,000 clones, roughly 95% of them found once; the top ten carry over 0.095%. Sequencing used naive CD8+ T cells sorted from blood. Every receptor here comes from a woman younger than 45 in good health. Each CDR3 is given without its conserved first and last residue.

J | V | CDR3
TRBJ2-7 | TRBV9 | ASSGARNSYEQY
TRBJ1-1 | TRBV27 | ASSRQGNTEAF
TRBJ2-1 | TRBV13 | ACSGSSNNEQF
TRBJ1-2 | TRBV19 | ASIDRTRSYGYT
TRBJ2-7 | TRBV5-6 | ASSLWVEAIIDEQY
TRBJ1-1 | TRBV27 | ASSKNRRLNTEAF
TRBJ2-1 | TRBV7-9 | ASSFLAGSYNEQF
TRBJ1-1 | TRBV29-1 | SVVTGGGTEAF
TRBJ1-1 | TRBV7-9 | ASSLRALGHTEAF
TRBJ2-1 | TRBV9 | ASSVVPAGVSDEQF
TRBJ2-7 | TRBV19 | ASSIDLTGLDSYEQY
TRBJ2-7 | TRBV7-2 | ASSGDYEQY
TRBJ2-1 | TRBV29-1 | SVVSTGFWAGATPREQF
TRBJ2-5 | TRBV19 | ASSIPTEGVGETQY
TRBJ2-1 | TRBV7-2 | ASSFGGSNNEQF
TRBJ1-1 | TRBV6-6 | ASSFSPTGGVTEAF
TRBJ1-4 | TRBV7-9 | ASRKGGEKLF
TRBJ2-7 | TRBV6-5 | ARVRREQY
TRBJ2-5 | TRBV4-1 | ASSPRIQETQY
TRBJ2-1 | TRBV30 | AWIPRPLAGDEQF
TRBJ2-1 | TRBV29-1 | SVTGDTLYNEQF
TRBJ1-1 | TRBV9 | ASSVATATGGTEAF
TRBJ2-7 | TRBV29-1 | SVEPGLAGLNEQY
TRBJ1-3 | TRBV9 | ASSVGSTSGNTIY
TRBJ1-3 | TRBV27 | ASRPIGFSGNTIY
TRBJ1-5 | TRBV9 | ASSASAGNQPQH
TRBJ1-3 | TRBV5-1 | ASSWTGSGNTIY
TRBJ2-2 | TRBV5-4 | ASSGETENTGELF
TRBJ2-7 | TRBV21-1 | ASSPYDDIAYEQY
TRBJ2-7 | TRBV27 | ASSIRDADGEEQY
TRBJ2-7 | TRBV19 | ASTSDLPYEQY
TRBJ2-1 | TRBV5-4 | ASSWTSGTYNEQF
TRBJ2-6 | TRBV28 | ASSVNPGANVLT
TRBJ2-1 | TRBV27 | ASSSPGTGPYNEQF
. | TRBV4-2 | ASSQELTGPYEQY
TRBJ2-3 | TRBV10-2 | ASSESPWDEAPDTQY
TRBJ2-5 | TRBV5-1 | ASSSNQETQY
TRBJ1-4 | TRBV11-1 | ASSLSPRQGLF